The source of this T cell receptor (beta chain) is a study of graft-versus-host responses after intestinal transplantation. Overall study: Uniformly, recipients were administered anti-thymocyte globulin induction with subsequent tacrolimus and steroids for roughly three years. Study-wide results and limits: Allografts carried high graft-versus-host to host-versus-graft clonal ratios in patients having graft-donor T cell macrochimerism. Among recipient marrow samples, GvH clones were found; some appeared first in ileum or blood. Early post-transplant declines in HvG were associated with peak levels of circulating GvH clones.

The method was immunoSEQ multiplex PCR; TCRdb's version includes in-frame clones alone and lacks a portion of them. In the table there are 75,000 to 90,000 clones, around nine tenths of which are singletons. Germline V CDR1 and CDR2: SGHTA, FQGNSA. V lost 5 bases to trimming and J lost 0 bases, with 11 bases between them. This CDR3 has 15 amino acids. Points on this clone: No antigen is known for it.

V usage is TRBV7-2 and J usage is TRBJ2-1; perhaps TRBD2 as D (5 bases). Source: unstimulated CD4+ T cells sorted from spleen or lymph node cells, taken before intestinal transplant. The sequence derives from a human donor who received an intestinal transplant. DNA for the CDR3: TGTGCCAGCAGCCTTCTGGGGAGCTCCTACAATGAGCAGTTCTTC. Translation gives CASSLLGSSYNEQFF.